The rows below give T cell receptor beta chains drawn from one sample of a study of memory CD4+ T cells and cytomegalovirus serostatus. Clones were sequenced by immunoSEQ multiplex PCR, and TCRdb holds only the in-frame ones, with some missing. The sample has about 50,000 clones, 70% to 85% seen once. Sequenced input: memory CD4+ T cells from blood. These receptors came from an adult in good health and CMV-seronegative. The CDR3 runs from the conserved cysteine through the conserved F or W. D genes are given only for firm matches. Clone size is given for some rows only: seen once, a few or many times, or a class if the clone is expanded.

. TRBJ2-5 12 . TRBV7-2 TGTGCCAGCAGCCTATTCCAGGAGACCCAGTACTTC CASSLFQETQYF
TRBD1 TRBJ2-5 13 . TRBV6-5 TGTGCCAGCAGAACAGGGGGAGAGGAGACCCAGTACTTC CASRTGGEETQYF
. TRBJ1-2 13 . TRBV7-9 TGTGCCAGCAGCTTACCGGGGACTAGCGGCTACACCTTC CASSLPGTSGYTF
TRBD2 TRBJ2-3 19 . TRBV4-3 TGCGCCAGCAGCCAAGATGAAGGTTTATTAGCGGGGGGATGGGGTACGCAGTATTTT CASSQDEGLLAGGWGTQYF
. TRBJ2-3 14 . TRBV10-3 TGTGCCATCAGCGGGGGGCTGGGGAAAGATACGCAGTATTTT CAISGGLGKDTQYF
TRBD1 TRBJ2-7 14 . TRBV7-7 TGTGCCAGCAGTCCGGGACAGGCTTCCTACGAGCAGTACTTC CASSPGQASYEQYF
. TRBJ2-2 14 . TRBV5-1 TGCGCCAGCAGCTTTTCCGGGAACACCGGGGAGCTGTTTTTT CASSFSGNTGELFF
. TRBJ1-1 15 . TRBV6-6 TGTGCCAGCAGTTACTCGACAAATTGGAACACTGAAGCTTTCTTT CASSYSTNWNTEAFF
. TRBJ1-5 16 . TRBV19 TGTGCCAGTAGTACGATTCGGACAGTCAGCAATCAGCCCCAGCATTTT CASSTIRTVSNQPQHF
. TRBJ1-6 11 . TRBV30 TGTGCCTGGAGCACAACTAGGGCCCTCCACTTT CAWSTTRALHF
. TRBJ1-3 15 few TRBV6-4 TGTGCCAGCAGTGACTCGAGTAGTTATGGAAACACCATATATTTT CASSDSSSYGNTIYF
TRBD1 TRBJ1-1 13 . TRBV5-1 TGCGCCAGCAGCGGACAGGGACGGGGTGAAGCTTTCTTT CASSGQGRGEAFF
. TRBJ2-7 14 once TRBV6-1 TGTGCCAGCGCTGGGGACCGCAATACCTACGAGCAGTACTTC CASAGDRNTYEQYF
. TRBJ2-7 15 . TRBV5-6 TGTGCCAGCAGCTTGTCAGGGAAAGGGACCTACGAGCAGTACTTC CASSLSGKGTYEQYF
TRBD1 TRBJ2-1 17 . TRBV19 TGTGCCAGTAGTCCAGTCGGGGTGGCAGGGGGTGAAGATGAGCAGTTCTTC CASSPVGVAGGEDEQFF
. TRBJ1-2 13 . TRBV28 TGTGCCAGCAGGCCAACAGGGACCTATGGCTACACCTTC CASRPTGTYGYTF
TRBD1 TRBJ2-4 14 . TRBV11-3 TGTGCCAGCAGCTCAGGGGGCGACCAAAACATTCAGTACTTC CASSSGGDQNIQYF
. TRBJ2-2 13 once TRBV18 TGTGCCAGCTCACCAAATACCCCCGGGGAGCTGTTTTTT CASSPNTPGELFF
TRBD2 TRBJ2-7 15 . TRBV5-6 TGTGCCAGCACCCCTAGCGGGGGCCAAAGGAGGGAGCAGTACTTC CASTPSGGQRREQYF
TRBD1 TRBJ2-7 17 . TRBV9 TGTGCCAGCAGCCCACGTACAGGGACAGGGCCCCTTTCCGAGCAGTACTTC CASSPRTGTGPLSEQYF
. TRBJ1-6 15 . TRBV7-2 TGTGCCAGCAGCTCCCGGGACATAACTGGATCACCCCTCCACTTT CASSSRDITGSPLHF
TRBD2 TRBJ2-7 15 . TRBV28 TGTGCCAGCAGTAGCGGGGGGCCTAGCTCCTACGAGCAGTACTTC CASSSGGPSSYEQYF
TRBD2 TRBJ2-5 17 . TRBV6-1 TGTGCCAGCAGTGAAGCGCTTGTAGCGGGGGTTCGAGAGACCCAGTACTTC CASSEALVAGVRETQYF
. TRBJ1-5 15 . TRBV28 TGTGCCAGCAGGGGAAAAAAAGGGAACGGGCAGCCCCAGCATTTT CASRGKKGNGQPQHF
. TRBJ2-2 16 once TRBV7-2 TGTGCCAGCAGCCCCGGACACTCAATAGGGACCGGGGAGCTGTTTTTT CASSPGHSIGTGELFF
TRBD1 TRBJ2-7 14 . TRBV28 TGTGCCAGCAGTCGACAGGGCCCTGACTACGAGCAGTACTTC CASSRQGPDYEQYF
. TRBJ1-4 15 . TRBV28 TGTGCCAGCAGTTTGGCCACTCGGGGTAGAGAAAAACTGTTTTTT CASSLATRGREKLFF
. TRBJ2-2 15 once TRBV7-6 TGTGCCAGCAGCCCCCGGGCGGGTTACACCGGGGAGCTGTTTTTT CASSPRAGYTGELFF
. TRBJ1-4 13 . TRBV2 TGTGCCAGCATGAGTGGGCCGGACGAAAAACTGTTTTTT CASMSGPDEKLFF
. TRBJ2-1 13 few TRBV11-2 TGTGCCAGCAGCTCACAAACAGGTATTGAGCAGTTCTTC CASSSQTGIEQFF
. TRBJ1-1 15 . TRBV27 TGTGCCAGCAGTTTATTGATAGGGGGTATCACTGAAGCTTTCTTT CASSLLIGGITEAFF
TRBD1 TRBJ1-2 14 . TRBV19 TGTGCCACCAGGAGACAGGGGACCGACTATGGCTACACCTTC CATRRQGTDYGYTF
. TRBJ1-2 13 once TRBV30 TGTGCCTGGAGGATGACCGCTGAGGGGGGCTACACCTTC CAWRMTAEGGYTF
. TRBJ1-6 17 . TRBV10-2 TGCGCCAGCACTTCTGGGGCCGGGGTATTAGGGGATTCACCCCTCCACTTT CASTSGAGVLGDSPLHF
. TRBJ1-2 11 . TRBV29-1 TGCAGCGTTGAAGCCCAGTTGGCCTACACCTTC CSVEAQLAYTF
. TRBJ1-2 16 . TRBV4-1 TGCGCCAGCAGCCAAGATTTTGTGGGGACTTTCTATGGCTACACCTTC CASSQDFVGTFYGYTF
. TRBJ1-6 15 once TRBV28 TGTGCCAGCAGTTTAGGGGGTAAACCCCACTCACCCCTCCACTTT CASSLGGKPHSPLHF
. TRBJ1-1 13 . TRBV6-5 TGTGCCAGTAGACAGGCAGAAGTTACTGAAGCTTTCTTT CASRQAEVTEAFF
TRBD1 TRBJ1-4 14 . TRBV4-1 TGCGCCAGCAGCCGAGACAGGGCGAATGAAAAACTGTTTTTT CASSRDRANEKLFF
. TRBJ2-1 16 . TRBV5-6 TGTGCCAGCAGCTTGGGAGTTGGGAAAGGGGTTGATGAGCAGTTCTTC CASSLGVGKGVDEQFF
. TRBJ2-1 15 . TRBV19 TGTGCCAGTAGTGTAGACCGGAGCTCCTACAATGAGCAGTTCTTC CASSVDRSSYNEQFF
. TRBJ2-7 11 . TRBV7-8 TGTGCCAGCAGCCTCTTCTACGAGCAGTACTTC CASSLFYEQYF
TRBD1 TRBJ2-7 15 . TRBV7-2 TGTGCCAGCAGCTTATCGACAGGGCTCTCCTACGAGCAGTACTTC CASSLSTGLSYEQYF
TRBD2 TRBJ2-5 14 . TRBV7-6 TGTGCCAGCAGCTTAATCGGGGGGGGAGAGACCCAGTACTTC CASSLIGGGETQYF
TRBD2 TRBJ2-3 15 . TRBV4-3 TGCGCCAGCAGCCAATCTAGCGGGGGCGGGAATACGCAGTATTTT CASSQSSGGGNTQYF
. TRBJ2-3 14 once TRBV19 TGTGCCAGTAGTATCGAGCAGGGAGTTAGTACGCAGTATTTT CASSIEQGVSTQYF
. TRBJ2-7 14 . TRBV7-9 TGTGCCAGCAGCTTAGACGCGGTTCCCCACGAGCAGTACTTC CASSLDAVPHEQYF
. TRBJ1-1 15 once TRBV2 TGTGCCAGCAGTGTAGTTGGGGGCTGGGACGCTGAAGCTTTCTTT CASSVVGGWDAEAFF
TRBD1 TRBJ1-1 16 . TRBV7-2 TGTGCCAGCAGCCCACCTGGACAGGGAAAACTATATAGGGCTTTCTTT CASSPPGQGKLYRAFF
. TRBJ1-6 14 . TRBV7-6 TGTGCCAGCAGCTTAACGTCCTATAATTCACCCCTCCACTTT CASSLTSYNSPLHF
. TRBJ2-5 14 . TRBV9 TGTGCCAGCAGCGTTTCCCCGACCCAAGAGACCCAGTACTTC CASSVSPTQETQYF
. TRBJ1-5 16 . TRBV6-6 TGTGCCAGCAGTTACTCGGCGGGGGCCAAGAATCAGCCCCAGCATTTT CASSYSAGAKNQPQHF
. TRBJ2-7 14 . TRBV27 TGTGCCAGCAGTCCAACGACACACACCTACGAGCAGTACTTC CASSPTTHTYEQYF
. TRBJ2-2 15 once TRBV15 TGTGCCACCAGCTCAGAGGGGGACCACACCGGGGAGCTGTTTTTT CATSSEGDHTGELFF
. TRBJ1-1 14 . TRBV9 TGTGCCAGCAGCAGACAACAGCTGAACACTGAAGCTTTCTTT CASSRQQLNTEAFF
. TRBJ2-1 16 once TRBV27 TGTGCCAGCAGTCCTACTCCCGGGACCCCCAAAGGGGAGCAGTTCTTC CASSPTPGTPKGEQFF
. TRBJ2-4 15 once TRBV28 TGTGCCAGCAGCTCCGACTCAGCCGGGGGAAACATTCAGTACTTC CASSSDSAGGNIQYF